This T cell receptor beta chain comes out of a study of OX40 agonist ivuxolimab in advanced cancers. As concerns this clone: The antigen is not known.

TCRdb's table, derived via immunoSEQ multiplex PCR, lists solely in-frame clones and lacks some. Of around 67,000 clones listed, roughly 84% are singletons. Germline V gives CDR1 MNHNY, CDR2 SVGAGI (reference sequence). The CDR3 sequence is 16 residues long. The V gene lost 6 bases and the J gene lost 0 bases, with 18 bases spanning the gap. Broader study findings: No antigen was identified for the clonally expanded peripheral T cells.

V and J are TRBV6-6 and TRBJ2-7; the D gene is possibly TRBD1 (6 bases). The TCR comes from an adult with an advanced solid tumor such as melanoma, head and neck, liver or kidney cancer. The sequencing used CD4+ or CD8+ T cells sorted from blood, collected in a trial of the OX40 agonist ivuxolimab. CDR3 DNA sequence: TGTGCCAGCAGCTGGGACCGGGACACTCTCTCCTACGAGCAGTACTTC. Its protein is CASSWDRDTLSYEQYF.